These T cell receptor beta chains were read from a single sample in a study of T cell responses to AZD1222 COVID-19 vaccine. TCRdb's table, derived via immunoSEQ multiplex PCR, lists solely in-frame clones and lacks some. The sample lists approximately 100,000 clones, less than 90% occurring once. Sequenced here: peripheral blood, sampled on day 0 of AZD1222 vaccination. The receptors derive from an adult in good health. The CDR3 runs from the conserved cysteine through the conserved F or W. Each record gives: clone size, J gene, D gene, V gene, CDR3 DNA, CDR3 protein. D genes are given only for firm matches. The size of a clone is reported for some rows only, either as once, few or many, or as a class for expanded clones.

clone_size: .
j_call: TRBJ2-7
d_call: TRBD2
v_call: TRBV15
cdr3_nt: TGTGCCACCAGCAGAGATAACCCCATAGCGGGAGTCTACGAGCAGTACTTC
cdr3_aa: CATSRDNPIAGVYEQYF

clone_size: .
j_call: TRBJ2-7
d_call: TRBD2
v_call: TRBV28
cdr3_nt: TGTGCCAGCAGTCCGGGACTAGCTGGGTACGAGCAGTACTTC
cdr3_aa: CASSPGLAGYEQYF

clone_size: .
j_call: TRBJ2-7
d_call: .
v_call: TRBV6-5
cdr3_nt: TGTGCCAGCAGTTCTAACCGGGACTCCTCCTACGAGCAGTACTTC
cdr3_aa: CASSSNRDSSYEQYF

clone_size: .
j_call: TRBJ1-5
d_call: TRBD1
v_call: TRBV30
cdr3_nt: TGTGCCTGGAGTAAAGGGGTGTACAGGGGGCTCATGGGTCAGCCCCAGCATTTT
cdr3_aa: CAWSKGVYRGLMGQPQHF

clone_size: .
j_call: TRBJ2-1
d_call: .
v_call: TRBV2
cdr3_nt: TGTGCCAGCACCGACGAGGGAGGTCCAGATGAGCAGTTCTTC
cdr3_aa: CASTDEGGPDEQFF

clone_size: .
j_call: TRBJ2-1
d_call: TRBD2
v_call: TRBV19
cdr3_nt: TGTGCCAGTAGTATCCGAGCGGGAGGAAACAATGAGCAGTTCTTC
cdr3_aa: CASSIRAGGNNEQFF

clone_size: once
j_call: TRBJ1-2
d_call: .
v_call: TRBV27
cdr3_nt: TGTGCCAGCAGTTCAGGGTCCCGTGGCTACACCTTC
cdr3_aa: CASSSGSRGYTF

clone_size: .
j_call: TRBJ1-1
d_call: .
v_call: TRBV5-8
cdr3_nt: TGTGCCAGCAGCCTCTACAACCCTAGGAACACTGAAGCTTTCTTT
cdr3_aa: CASSLYNPRNTEAFF

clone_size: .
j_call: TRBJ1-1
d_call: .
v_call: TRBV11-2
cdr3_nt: TGTGCCAGCAGCCGGGGTTTGAACACTGAAGCTTTCTTT
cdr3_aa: CASSRGLNTEAFF

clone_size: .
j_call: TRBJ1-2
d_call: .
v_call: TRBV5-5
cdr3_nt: TGTGCCAGCAGCTTGGGGACAGACTATGGCTACACCTTC
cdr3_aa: CASSLGTDYGYTF

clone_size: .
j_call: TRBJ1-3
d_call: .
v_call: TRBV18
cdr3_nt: TGTGCCAGCTCACCACTCTCTGGAAACACCATATATTTT
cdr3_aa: CASSPLSGNTIYF

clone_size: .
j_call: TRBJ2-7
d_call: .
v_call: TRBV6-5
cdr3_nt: TGTGCCAGCAGCCAATCCCCATTCCTCTACGAGCAGTACTTC
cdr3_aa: CASSQSPFLYEQYF

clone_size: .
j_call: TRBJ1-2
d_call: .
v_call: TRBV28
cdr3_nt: TGTGCCAGCAGTATTGGAATCGGCTACACCTTC
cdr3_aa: CASSIGIGYTF

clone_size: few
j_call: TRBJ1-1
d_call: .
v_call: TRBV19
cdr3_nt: TGTGCCAGCCTGGGCACTGAAGCTTTCTTT
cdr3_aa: CASLGTEAFF

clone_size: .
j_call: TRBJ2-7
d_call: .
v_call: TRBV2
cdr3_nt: TGTGCCAGCAGTGAAAAAGGTTTTAACGAGCAGTACTTC
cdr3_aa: CASSEKGFNEQYF

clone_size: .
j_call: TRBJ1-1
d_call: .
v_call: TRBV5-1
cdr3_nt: TGCGCCAGCAGCTTGGGCCCGGACAGGAACACTGAAGCTTTCTTT
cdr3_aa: CASSLGPDRNTEAFF

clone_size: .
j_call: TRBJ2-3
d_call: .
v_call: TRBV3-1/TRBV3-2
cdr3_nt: TGTGCCAGCAGCCAAGCTGTATGGTTGAGGCGGTATAGCACAGATACGCAGTATTTT
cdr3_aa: CASSQAVWLRRYSTDTQYF